This TCR beta chain comes out of a study of shared clonotypes between healthy human individuals. Overall study: The study drew on two women and a few men aged 18 to 49 as donors.

A remark on this clone: The antigen remains undetermined.

Nashville, Tennessee was home to all donors, who were Caucasian adults. General observations from the study: Sequencing of the sorted subsets was shown by rarefaction to be incomplete despite large depth.

TCRdb keeps only in-frame clones here, not all; method: immunoSEQ multiplex PCR. The profile shows 2.3 million or so clones, approximately 95% of them singletons. V lost 8 bases and J lost 3, with 16 bases in between. The CDR3 extends over 14 amino acids. Per the germline V gene, CDR1 is LNHDA and CDR2 is SQIVND (reference sequence). Material for sequencing was naive CD4+ T cells from PBMCs. The subset here: CD45RA+ positively selected. The rearrangement links TRBV19 to TRBJ1-1, with D tentatively TRBD1 (5 bases). The clonotype was recovered from a man younger than 35 in good health. Some clones in this sample may be carry-over from other donors' samples. CDR3 in DNA: TGTGCCAGTTCCTATACTTCAGGGTACACTGAAGCTTTCTTT. It translates to CASSYTSGYTEAFF.